This TCR beta chain was found in a study of blood T cell repertoires in COVID-19. The wider study: Samples came from the United States, Italy and Spain, spanning acute and convalescent COVID-19. Sources were T cells, B-cell-depleted T cells, or PBMCs; the material itself was cDNA or gDNA.

As processed by the authors: Amplified reference gene primers provided the basis for estimating nucleated cell counts. Method: immunoSEQ multiplex PCR; TCRdb's copy keeps in-frame clones and lacks some. V, J and clone size reflect that table, while D and trimming were determined from the DNA. The repertoire holds under 300,000 clones, with about 86% as singletons. The study drew participants aged about 18 to 95 years from 20 to 30 US areas. The CDR3 consists of 14 residues. CDR1 LNHNV and CDR2 YYDKDF come from the germline V gene (reference sequence). Trimming pared 4 bases from V and 6 bases from J, leaving 13 bases between.

Sequenced sample: PBMCs or T cells enriched from blood (not recorded which). This sequence was found in a man between 45 and 60 years old who had recovered from COVID-19. This rearrangement joins TRBV15 to TRBJ2-1; D is uncertain. CDR3 nucleotides: TGTGCCACCAGCATCCTCAGGTCCCTCAATGAGCAGTTCTTC. Translation: CATSILRSLNEQFF.